This T cell receptor (beta chain) is drawn from a study of beta chain features in type 1 diabetes. The study, taken as a whole, reports: An over-representation of cells with high TCR expression could result from cDNA sequencing. TCRB CDR3s were moderately but significantly shorter in Type 1 diabetes patients in all four CD4+ subsets.

Germline assignment: CDR1 LNHNV and CDR2 YYDKDF (reference sequence). This CDR3 region has 14 residues. V was clipped by 0 bases and J by 4 bases, with 10 bases between them. On this clone itself: The antigen is not known.

It was via CD45RO/CCR7/CD25/CD127/CD95/CD27 that CD4+ naive, central memory, regulatory and stem cell-like memory cells were sorted. The authors reverse transcribed all of the isolated RNA, so sequencing captured expressed TCRB transcripts. Approximately 3.6 million reads per sample on average were obtained from naive, central memory and regulatory T cell samples. TCRdb's copy holds only in-frame clones and misses some; the assay was immunoSEQ multiplex PCR. This table has around 500,000 clones, about 10% appearing once. The receptor was isolated from a woman aged 18-30 years in good health. V is TRBV15 and J is TRBJ2-7, with unresolved D. Sequenced material: naive CD4+ T cells from blood. The CDR3 DNA reads as TGTGCCACCAGCAGAGAGGCGGCAGCGTACGAGCAGTACGTC. It is translated as CATSREAAAYEQYV.